The 10 T cell receptor beta chains below all came from one sample that was sequenced in a study of Graves' ophthalmopathy and Graves' hyperthyroidism. The sequenced template was RNA, covering the TCR beta CDR3 region. The workflow started with a first-round RT-PCR run with HTBI primers and then moved on to a second-round multiplex PCR. TCRdb reprocessed the multiplex PCR reads via MiXCR and lists one record per CDR3 protein. The table includes around 170,000 distinct CDR3 sequences, over 35% detected once. The sequenced sample was peripheral blood. These TCRs come from a woman between 35 and 50 years old with Graves' ophthalmopathy.

The chain is built from TRBV6-5 and TRBJ2-5, with unresolved D. Germline CDR1 and CDR2: MNHEY and SVGAGI. V shed 0 bases and J shed 5 bases, with 10 bases lying between them. This CDR3 comprises 14 residues. As DNA, the CDR3 is TGTGCCAGCAGTTACTCGCTCCAGCTTGAGACCCAGTACTTC. This translates into CASSYSLQLETQYF.

In its sample, this clonotype was seen many times. V is TRBV29-1 and J is TRBJ1-5, with D possibly being TRBD1 (6 bases). In germline, CDR1 is SQVTM, CDR2 ANQGSEA. V lost 7 bases and J 9 bases, leaving 22 bases between the germline ends. The CDR3 has 14 amino acids. The CDR3 nucleotides read TGCAGCGCCCGGGACGCGAGGGGGGATCGGCCCCAGCATTTT. This gives the protein CSARDARGDRPQHF.

This clonotype was seen repeatedly, ten times or more. The chain has TRBV6-5 and TRBJ1-2; 8 nucleotides align to TRBD1. The germline V gene has CDR1 MNHEY and CDR2 SVGAGI. The CDR3 extends over 15 amino acids. The V segment lost 8 bases and the J segment 1 base; nucleotides outside the gene matches: 9. The CDR3 region has the DNA TGTGCCAGCGCCTTCCGGGGACAGGTTAACTATGGCTACACCTTC. Protein product: CASAFRGQVNYGYTF.

This clonotype came up many times. The rearrangement joins TRBV24-1 to TRBJ1-5; tentatively, D is TRBD1 (6 bases). The CDR3 spans 12 residues. Between the trimmed V and J ends, which lost 9 bases and 1 base, there was a span of 6 bases. The V gene's germline CDR1 is KGHDR and CDR2 SFDVKD. In DNA form, the CDR3 reads TGTGCCACCGGGACAAGCAATCAGCCCCAGCATTTT. This sequence encodes CATGTSNQPQHF.

This rearrangement joins TRBV28 to TRBJ1-1, with D unresolved. With 6 bases removed from V and 0 bases from J, the gap between germline ends came to 14 bases. The CDR3 has 15 amino acids. Germline-derived CDR1 and CDR2 are MDHEN and SYDVKM. The CDR3 loop is CASRGAAFLNTEAFF. CDR3 in DNA: TGTGCCAGCAGGGGAGCGGCTTTCTTGAACACTGAAGCTTTCTTT.

This clonotype was counted a few times. The V gene is TRBV6-5, the J gene TRBJ1-2; possibly TRBD1 for D (5 bases). The V gene lost 2 bases and the J gene lost 0 bases, with 16 bases spanning the gap. Germline V CDR1 and CDR2: MNHEY, SVGAGI. This CDR3 has 17 residues. CDR3 in DNA: TGTGCCAGCAGTTACACGACAGTGCCGCCGCCTAACTATGGCTACACCTTC. This codes for CASSYTTVPPPNYGYTF.

This chain joins TRBV28 and TRBJ1-5, with 10 nucleotides matching TRBD1. Losses at the gene ends were 7 bases for V and 7 bases for J; bases not matched to a gene: 13. Germline loops: CDR1 MDHEN, CDR2 SYDVKM. This CDR3 is built from 16 residues. The CDR3 DNA reads TGTGCCAGCACTATGTCTATCGGGACAGGGGTGCAGCCCCAGCATTTT. Translating gives CASTMSIGTGVQPQHF.

V gene TRBV7-2 combines with J gene TRBJ2-7; 7 nucleotides line up with TRBD1. This CDR3 region has 15 residues. V dropped 4 bases and J dropped 2; count of bases not matched to a gene: 8. The germline CDR1 and CDR2 sequences are SGHTA and FQGNSA. This CDR3 reads CASSYKAGTAYEQYF. The CDR3 nucleotides read TGTGCCAGCAGCTATAAAGCCGGGACAGCCTACGAGCAGTACTTC.

This clonotype was seen repeatedly, ten times or more. The chain carries TRBV29-1 and TRBJ1-1; D gene ambiguous. Germline values: CDR1 SQVTM, CDR2 ANQGSEA. The CDR3 has 13 amino acids. Trimming removed 6 bases from V and 2 bases from J, with 13 bases in between. CDR3 DNA: TGCAGCGTGGGTCTGACATCTAACACTGAAGCTTTCTTT. Its protein product is CSVGLTSNTEAFF.

The chain recombines TRBV6-4 with TRBJ1-1; 10 nucleotides agree with TRBD1. The J segment lost 4 bases and the V segment lost 9 bases, leaving 8 bases of the junction unmatched. This CDR3 spans 14 amino acids. Germline V gene data show CDR1 as MRHNA and CDR2 as SNTAGT. The CDR3: CASYPRQGATEAFF. CDR3 nucleotide sequence: TGTGCCAGTTATCCCCGACAGGGGGCCACTGAAGCTTTCTTT.